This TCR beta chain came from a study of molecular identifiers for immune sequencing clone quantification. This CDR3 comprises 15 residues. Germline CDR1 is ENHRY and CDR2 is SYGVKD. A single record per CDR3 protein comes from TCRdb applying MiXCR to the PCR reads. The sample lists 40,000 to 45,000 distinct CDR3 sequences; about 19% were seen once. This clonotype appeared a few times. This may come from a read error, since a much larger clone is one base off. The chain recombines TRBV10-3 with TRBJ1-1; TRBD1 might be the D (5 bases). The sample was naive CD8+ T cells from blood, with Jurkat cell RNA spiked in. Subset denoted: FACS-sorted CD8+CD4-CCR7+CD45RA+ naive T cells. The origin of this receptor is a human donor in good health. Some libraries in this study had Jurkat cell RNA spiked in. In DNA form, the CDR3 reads TGTGCCATCAGTGCTGGGGCCCCAGGAGGCACTGGAGCTTTCTTT. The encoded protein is CAISAGAPGGTGAFF.